This entry is about one T cell receptor beta chain. As yet, its antigen is unknown. This sample was taken from a study of blood T cells in healthy people across ages. The germline V gene has CDR1 SQVTM and CDR2 ANQGSEA. The CDR3 sequence is 14 residues long. Trimming at V came to 3 bases and at J to 5 bases, leaving 8 bases not matched to a gene. Whole-study findings and limits: Any conclusive comparison of naive versus antigen-experienced cells was prevented by using unsorted PBMCs.

The second PCR ran roughly 6 to 11 cycles with a sample-barcoded 5' primer and J-beta primers. Each cDNA was tagged by a template-switch adaptor containing 12 random nucleotides. Using its own MiXCR run on the 5' RACE reads, TCRdb lists one record per CDR3 protein. The data show roughly 2 million distinct CDR3 sequences, 40% to 55% seen once. The TCR comes from a woman aged 40 to 49 in good health. The V gene is TRBV29-1, the J gene TRBJ2-5; TRBD1 matches 8 bases. The sequenced sample was blood. In nucleotides, the CDR3 is TGCAGCGTTGATGGGCAGGGGGCTTGGGAGACCCAGTACTTC. Translated, it gives CSVDGQGAWETQYF.